The 32 T cell receptor beta chains listed next were all sequenced from one sample in a study of blood T cells in healthy people across ages. Alongside a J-beta primer mix, a sample-barcoded 5' primer served in a second PCR lasting about 7 to 11 cycles. TCRdb recomputed calls from the 5' RACE reads with MiXCR, one row per CDR3 protein. Among 790,000 or so distinct CDR3 sequences listed, around half were seen once. Sequencing was carried out using blood. The origin of the receptors is a man aged 80 or over in good health.

The V call is TRBV5-1, the J call TRBJ2-5; D is possibly TRBD2 (5 bases). Between the trimmed V and J ends, which lost 0 bases and 5 bases, there was a span of 11 bases. Germline values: CDR1 SGHRS, CDR2 YFSETQ. The CDR3 runs to 14 residues. CDR3 in amino acids: CASSLGTLRETQYF. In DNA form, the CDR3 reads TGCGCCAGCAGCTTGGGGACTCTCCGGGAGACCCAGTACTTC.

The gene calls are TRBV24-1 and TRBJ2-7; 9 nucleotides agree with TRBD2. With 7 bases clipped from V and 7 bases from J, the junction kept 10 bases outside the gene matches. This CDR3 is 14 amino acids long. Per the germline V gene, CDR1 is KGHDR and CDR2 is SFDVKD. Written as DNA, the CDR3 is TGTGCCACCAGAGCCGATAGCGGGAGCAATGAGCAGTACTTC. It specifies CATRADSGSNEQYF.

This clonotype was picked up a small number of times. The chain joins TRBV12-3 or TRBV12-4 to TRBJ1-1; D gene ambiguous. The V gene lost 5 bases and the J gene lost 1 base, with 11 bases spanning the gap. The CDR3 loop spans 14 amino acids. CDR3 bases: TGTGCCAGCAGTGCAACCGGGAGGAACACTGAAGCTTTCTTT. Translated, it gives CASSATGRNTEAFF.

The rearrangement links TRBV20-1 to TRBJ2-5, with 9 bases identical to TRBD1. After removal of 6 bases from V and 11 bases from J, the junction contained 10 bases not matched to a gene. The CDR3 is 12 amino acids. Germline V CDR1 and CDR2: DFQATT, SNEGSKA (reference sequence). The CDR3 here is CSATGTGSEQYF. CDR3 DNA sequence: TGCAGTGCCACCGGGACAGGGTCTGAGCAGTACTTC.

The V and J genes are TRBV2 and TRBJ2-7; the match to TRBD2 covers 9 bases. This CDR3 contains 15 residues. From germline, CDR1 is SNHLY and CDR2 FYNNEI. J gave up 4 bases and V 6 bases, and 10 bases lay outside the gene matches. The DNA of the CDR3 is TGTGCCAGCAGCCCTTTTGCTAGCGGGATATACGAGCAGTACTTC. Translating gives CASSPFASGIYEQYF.

The chain recombines TRBV10-3 with TRBJ2-7; D is undetermined. This CDR3 spans 12 amino acids. Per germline, CDR1 ENHRY and CDR2 SYGVKD. Trimming shortened V by 10 bases and J by 2 bases, and 12 bases separated the two germline ends. CDR3 residues: CATSSTAYEQYF. Here the CDR3 DNA reads TGTGCCACCTCTTCGACGGCCTACGAGCAGTACTTC.

V gene TRBV29-1 combines with J gene TRBJ2-1; no clear D. Trimming left V 1 base short and J 8 bases short, with 6 bases between. CDR3 length: 11 residues. Per germline, CDR1 SQVTM and CDR2 ANQGSEA. CDR3 nucleotides: TGCAGCGTTGAAGGGTCCGATGAGCAGTTCTTC. Its translation: CSVEGSDEQFF.

The V call is TRBV6-5, the J call TRBJ2-1, with TRBD2 matching over 8 bases. With 0 bases clipped from V and 7 bases from J, the junction kept 8 bases outside the gene matches. The germline CDR1 and CDR2 sequences are MNHEY and SVGAGI. The CDR3 is made up of 16 amino acids. The CDR3 sequence: CASSYSPGGAGNEQFF. The CDR3 region has the DNA TGTGCCAGCAGTTACTCGCCGGGGGGGGCCGGGAATGAGCAGTTCTTC.

This chain uses TRBV14 with TRBJ1-1; no reliable D call. The germline gives CDR1 SGHDN, CDR2 FVKESK. The V end lost 3 bases, the J end lost 3 bases, and 11 bases lay between the germline ends. The CDR3 runs 14 residues. CDR3: CASSQITSDTEAFF. CDR3 sequence (DNA): TGTGCCAGCAGCCAGATAACCAGCGACACTGAAGCTTTCTTT.

At least ten counts were recorded for this clonotype. This chain uses TRBV4-2 with TRBJ2-7, with 11 bases that match TRBD1. Germline lookup yields CDR1 LGHNA and CDR2 YNFKEQ. Trimming at V came to 4 bases and at J to 4 bases, leaving 6 bases not matched to a gene. The CDR3 consists of 15 residues. The CDR3 DNA reads TGTGCCAGCAGCCCTAGGACAGGGGGCCTATACGAGCAGTACTTC. This sequence encodes CASSPRTGGLYEQYF.

The V call is TRBV27, the J call TRBJ2-3, with D perhaps TRBD1 (6 bases). V lost 3 bases, J lost 2 bases, and 12 bases lay in between. This CDR3 contains 15 residues. CDR1 and CDR2 from the germline V gene are MNHEY and SMNVEV (reference sequence). CDR3 nucleotide sequence: TGTGCCAGCAGTTTCCTCGGGACAAACACAGATACGCAGTATTTT. Translating it yields CASSFLGTNTDTQYF.

This sequence joins TRBV20-1 and TRBJ2-7, with a weak D call TRBD2 (5 bases). V was shortened by 1 base and J by 1 base, with 17 bases between the two germline ends. The CDR3 loop spans 16 amino acids. The germline V gene encodes CDR1 DFQATT and CDR2 SNEGSKA (reference sequence). DNA for the CDR3: TGCAGTGCTAGAGTCGGTGGTGGGAGTTTTTCCTACGAGCAGTACTTC. Protein product: CSARVGGGSFSYEQYF.

This clonotype was seen once. The chain uses TRBV12-3 or TRBV12-4 and TRBJ1-5; D is unclear. Trimming shortened V by 5 bases and J by 5 bases, and 10 bases separated the two germline ends. This CDR3 comprises 13 residues. The DNA of the CDR3 is TGTGCCAGCAGTGTTAGTTCTGATCAGCCCCAGCATTTT. Its translation is CASSVSSDQPQHF.

J is TRBJ2-1 and V is TRBV9; TRBD2 aligns across 12 bases. CDR3 length: 17 amino acids. Trimming cost V 3 bases and J 4 bases; bases outside gene matches: 8. Germline V lookup: CDR1 SGDLS, CDR2 YYNGEE. DNA of the CDR3: TGTGCCAGCAGCGGTGGACTAGCGGGGACGGTATACAATGAGCAGTTCTTC. Translated: CASSGGLAGTVYNEQFF.

The V and J genes are TRBV7-2 and TRBJ2-7; the match to TRBD2 covers 8 bases. The CDR3 runs 15 residues. The V and J ends lost 8 bases and 4 bases, in that order; junction bases with no gene match: 13. CDR1 and CDR2 from the germline V gene are SGHTA and FQGNSA. The CDR3 DNA follows: TGTGCCAGCGGCCAGGGGAGCGGGAGTCAGTACGAGCAGTACTTC. This encodes CASGQGSGSQYEQYF.

This chain joins TRBV5-1 and TRBJ2-1; 12 positions match TRBD2. From germline, CDR1 is SGHRS and CDR2 YFSETQ. Trimming cost V 4 bases and J 8 bases; bases outside gene matches: 7. This CDR3 comprises 15 residues. CDR3 loop: CASSDPSGRAYEQFF. CDR3 bases: TGCGCCAGCAGCGATCCTAGCGGGAGGGCCTATGAGCAGTTCTTC.

This clonotype turned up a few times. The chain has TRBV5-6 and TRBJ2-7; D perhaps matches TRBD2 (5 bases). The end of the DNA is better explained by TRBJ2-5, so the J call may be wrong. This CDR3 is built from 12 residues. Per the germline V gene, CDR1 is SGHDT and CDR2 is YYEEEE. CDR3 sequence: CASSFAEVTQYF. The CDR3 coding sequence is TGTGCCAGCAGCTTTGCGGAGGTGACCCAGTACTTC.

This clonotype was seen more than once but under ten times. This clone may be a read error of a much larger clone one base away. The V gene is TRBV4-1, the J gene TRBJ2-5; D is unresolved. Near its end, the DNA agrees better with TRBJ2-7, so the J call may be wrong. The germline CDR1 and CDR2 sequences are MGHRA and YSYEKL. This CDR3 has 16 amino acids. The CDR3 spells CASSPVSLGDHYEQYF. CDR3 DNA: TGCGCCAGCAGCCCTGTTTCGCTTGGGGATCATTACGAGCAGTACTTC.

This clonotype was counted a single time. V usage is TRBV24-1 and J usage is TRBJ2-5; TRBD2 matches at 9 bases. V shed 1 base, J shed 5 bases, and the junction held 7 bases outside the gene matches. The germline CDR1 and CDR2 sequences are KGHDR and SFDVKD. The CDR3 is 16 residues long. Here the CDR3 DNA reads TGTGCCACCAGTGATTTTGTGGCGGGAGGGGTTGAGACCCAGTACTTC. Its translation: CATSDFVAGGVETQYF.

This clonotype was seen a few times. The chain joins TRBV6-6 to TRBJ2-3; TRBD2 aligns across 13 bases. The CDR3 totals 16 residues. Trimming removed 6 bases from V and 5 bases from J; junction bases left unmatched: 8. Germline CDR1 is MNHNY and CDR2 is SVGAGI (reference sequence). DNA for the CDR3: TGTGCCAGCAGCCGCCCAACTAGCGGGAGGGGAGATACGCAGTATTTT. As protein: CASSRPTSGRGDTQYF.

Of note for this clonotype: A read error may be the cause here, since a much bigger clone is one base away. The genes are TRBV12-3 or TRBV12-4 and TRBJ1-2; D gene ambiguous. The CDR3 is 13 residues long. The V end was cut by 1 base, the J end by 10 bases, with 13 bases between. This CDR3 reads CASSLVGEHDYTF. CDR3 coding DNA: TGTGCCAGCAGTTTAGTCGGGGAACATGACTACACCTTC.

This clonotype was seen once. The chain couples TRBV12-3 or TRBV12-4 to TRBJ1-5; 8 bases are a match to TRBD1. The CDR3 runs 14 residues. V lost 6 bases and J lost 9; bases outside the gene matches: 10. As DNA, the CDR3 is TGTGCCAGCAGCTGGACAGGGCAAATTTGGCCCCAGCATTTT. Its protein product is CASSWTGQIWPQHF.

This chain connects TRBV2 to TRBJ1-2, with unresolved D. CDR1 is SNHLY, CDR2 FYNNEI, per germline. V gave up 3 bases and J gave up 6 bases, with 11 bases separating them. The CDR3 has 13 residues. CDR3 in DNA: TGTGCCAGCAGTGAGGCGCGGAACCATGGCTACACCTTC. Translation: CASSEARNHGYTF.

The sample holds a few counts of this clonotype. J is TRBJ2-1 and V is TRBV4-3; 10 bases map to TRBD2. Germline CDR1 and CDR2: LGHNA and YSLEER. The ends lost 2 bases at V and 8 bases at J; junction bases unmatched: 0. CDR3 length: 13 residues. The CDR3 region has the DNA TGCGCCAGCAGCCAACTAGCGGGAGATGAGCAGTTCTTC. Encoded protein: CASSQLAGDEQFF.

V usage is TRBV4-3 and J usage is TRBJ1-4; D is uncertain. The germline V gene encodes CDR1 LGHNA and CDR2 YSLEER. The CDR3 sequence is 14 residues long. Trimming pared 3 bases from V and 4 bases from J, leaving 9 bases between. CDR3: CASSQMGNNEKLFF. The CDR3, as DNA: TGCGCCAGCAGCCAGATGGGGAATAATGAAAAACTGTTTTTT.

The chain combines TRBV5-5 with TRBJ2-5, with 7 bases that match TRBD1. The better agreement between TRBJ2-1 and the DNA end casts doubt on the J call. CDR3 length: 16 residues. Per the germline V gene, CDR1 is SGHKS and CDR2 is YYEKEE (reference sequence). CDR3: CASSQDRVGPQETQFF. The DNA for the CDR3 is TGTGCCAGCAGCCAAGACAGGGTGGGGCCCCAAGAGACCCAGTTCTTC.

A single count supports this clonotype. This rearrangement joins TRBV12-3 or TRBV12-4 to TRBJ1-2; D gene uncertain. This CDR3 contains 13 residues. The V end lost 2 bases, the J end lost 6 bases, and 10 bases lay between the germline ends. The CDR3 protein is CASSLYLPDGYTF. The CDR3 coding sequence is TGTGCCAGCAGTTTATACTTACCGGATGGCTACACCTTC.

At least ten counts were recorded for this clonotype. This may arise from a read error, as a much more abundant clone is one base away. The rearrangement uses TRBV12-3 or TRBV12-4 and TRBJ2-7, with D unresolved. V gave up 1 base and J gave up 3 bases, with 10 bases separating them. The CDR3 consists of 14 residues. CDR3 in amino acids: CASSLGVTNYEQYF. CDR3 DNA: TGTGCCAGCAGTTTAGGAGTGACGAACTACGAGCAGTACTTC.

CDR3 DNA sequence: TGTGCCATCAGTGACCGAACAGGGGGAAGGGGCTCTGGAAACACCATATATTTT. Translating gives CAISDRTGGRGSGNTIYF. This sequence joins TRBV10-3 and TRBJ1-3; TRBD1 aligns across 8 bases. Germline assignment: CDR1 ENHRY and CDR2 SYGVKD. The ends lost 3 bases at V and 0 bases at J; junction bases unmatched: 10. The length of the CDR3 is 18 residues.

This clonotype was found once. The V and J genes are TRBV7-9 and TRBJ2-5, with a tentative D call TRBD2 (7 bases). The CDR3 runs 13 residues. The germline V gene encodes CDR1 SEHNR and CDR2 FQNEAQ (reference sequence). The V gene lost 6 bases and the J gene lost 3 bases, with 11 bases spanning the gap. In DNA form, the CDR3 reads TGTGCCAGCAGTCGGGGGGCCGAAGAGACCCAGTACTTC. Encoded protein: CASSRGAEETQYF. The variable domain in full, completed from reference TRBV7-9 and TRBJ2-5, reads DTGVSQNPRHKITKRGQNVTFRCDPISEHNRLYWYRQTLGQGPEFLTYFQNEAQLEKSRLLSDRFSAERPKGSFSTLEIQRTEQGDSAMYLCASSRGAEETQYFGPGTRLLVL.

This clonotype came up a few times. Being one base from a much bigger clone, this may be a read error. The chain joins TRBV30 to TRBJ2-7; D perhaps matches TRBD2 (5 bases). The CDR3 sequence is 13 residues long. V was trimmed by 1 base and J by 2 bases, leaving 9 bases between them. The germline V gene has CDR1 GTSNPN and CDR2 SVGIG (reference sequence). The CDR3 protein is CAWSGGGPYEQYF. The CDR3 bases are TGTGCCTGGAGTGGCGGAGGCCCCTACGAGCAGTACTTC.

This clonotype was observed a single time. The chain employs TRBV12-3 or TRBV12-4 and TRBJ2-1; D could derive from TRBD1 or TRBD2 (5 bases each). The CDR3 is made up of 14 amino acids. Between the trimmed V and J ends, which lost 3 bases and 12 bases, there was a span of 18 bases. The CDR3 reads CASSFTVLGTGQFF. The DNA for the CDR3 is TGTGCCAGCAGTTTTACAGTACTAGGGACCGGGCAGTTCTTC.